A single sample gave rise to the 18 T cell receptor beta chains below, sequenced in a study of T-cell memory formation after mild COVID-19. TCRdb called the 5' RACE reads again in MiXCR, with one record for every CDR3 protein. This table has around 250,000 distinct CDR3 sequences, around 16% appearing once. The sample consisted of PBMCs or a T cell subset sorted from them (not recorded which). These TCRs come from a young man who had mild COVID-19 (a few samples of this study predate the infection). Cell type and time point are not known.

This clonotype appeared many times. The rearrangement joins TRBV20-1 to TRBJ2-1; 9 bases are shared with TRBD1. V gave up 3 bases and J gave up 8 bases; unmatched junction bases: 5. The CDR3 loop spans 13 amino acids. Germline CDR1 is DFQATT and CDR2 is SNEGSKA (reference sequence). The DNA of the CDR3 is TGCAGTGCTAGCCGGACAGGGGTCGATGAGCAGTTCTTC. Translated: CSASRTGVDEQFF.

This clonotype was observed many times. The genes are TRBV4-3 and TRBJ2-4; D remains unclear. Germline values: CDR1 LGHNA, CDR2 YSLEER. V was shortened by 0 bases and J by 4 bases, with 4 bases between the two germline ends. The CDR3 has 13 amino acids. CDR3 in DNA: TGCGCCAGCAGCCAAGAACTGAAAAACATTCAGTACTTC. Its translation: CASSQELKNIQYF.

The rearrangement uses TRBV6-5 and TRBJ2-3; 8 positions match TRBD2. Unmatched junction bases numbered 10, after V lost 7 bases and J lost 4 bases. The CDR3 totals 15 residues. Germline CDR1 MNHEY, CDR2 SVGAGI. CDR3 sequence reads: CASTRRGGISDTQYF. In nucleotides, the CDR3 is TGTGCCAGCACCCGACGGGGGGGCATATCAGATACGCAGTATTTT.

The CDR3 protein is CASSLLGPLYEQYF. The CDR3 DNA follows: TGTGCCAGCAGTCTACTAGGACCCCTTTACGAGCAGTACTTC. This chain links TRBV2 with TRBJ2-7; TRBD2 is a possible D gene (5 bases). CDR3 length: 14 amino acids. Per the germline V gene, CDR1 is SNHLY and CDR2 is FYNNEI. With 5 bases removed from V and 4 bases from J, the gap between germline ends came to 15 bases.

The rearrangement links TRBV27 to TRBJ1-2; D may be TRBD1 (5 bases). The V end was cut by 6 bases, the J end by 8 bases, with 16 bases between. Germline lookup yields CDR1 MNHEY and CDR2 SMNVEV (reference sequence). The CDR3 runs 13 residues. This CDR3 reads CASSRLQGEGYTF. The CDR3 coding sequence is TGTGCCAGCAGCCGCCTTCAGGGTGAGGGCTACACCTTC.

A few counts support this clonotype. The CDR3 DNA reads TGTGCCAGCAGCCGAGGGACTGGTTACGAGCAGTACTTC. Protein: CASSRGTGYEQYF. The chain carries TRBV13 and TRBJ2-7; possible D gene TRBD2, 6 bases. The CDR3 consists of 13 residues. Germline-derived CDR1 and CDR2 are PRHDT and FYEKMQ (reference sequence). Trimming shortened V by 5 bases and J by 4 bases, and 12 bases separated the two germline ends.

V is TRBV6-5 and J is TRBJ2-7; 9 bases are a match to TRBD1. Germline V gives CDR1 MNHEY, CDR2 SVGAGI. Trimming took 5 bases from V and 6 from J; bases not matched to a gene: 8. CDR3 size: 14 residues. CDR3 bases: TGTGCCAGCAGTCTCCGGGACAGGGAATTCGAGCAGTACTTC. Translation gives CASSLRDREFEQYF.

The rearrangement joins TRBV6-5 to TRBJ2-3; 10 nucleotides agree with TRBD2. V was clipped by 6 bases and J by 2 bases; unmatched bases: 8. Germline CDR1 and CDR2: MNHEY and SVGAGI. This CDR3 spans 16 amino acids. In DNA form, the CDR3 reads TGTGCCAGCAGACCGCATGGGACTAGCGACACAGATACGCAGTATTTT. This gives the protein CASRPHGTSDTDTQYF.

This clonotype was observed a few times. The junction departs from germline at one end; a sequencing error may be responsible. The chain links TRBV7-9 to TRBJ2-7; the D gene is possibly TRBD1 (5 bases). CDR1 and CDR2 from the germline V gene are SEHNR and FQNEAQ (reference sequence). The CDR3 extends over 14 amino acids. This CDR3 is CASSLPGLSSEPYF. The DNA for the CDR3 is TGTGCCAGCAGCCTTCCAGGGCTTAGCAGCGAGCCGTACTTC.

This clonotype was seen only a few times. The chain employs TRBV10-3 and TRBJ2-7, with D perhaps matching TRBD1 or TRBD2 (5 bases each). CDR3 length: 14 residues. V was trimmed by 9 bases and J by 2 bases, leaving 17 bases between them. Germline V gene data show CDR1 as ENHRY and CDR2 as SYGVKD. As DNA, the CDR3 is TGTGCCATTGAGGACGTAGGGACGACCTACGAGCAGTACTTC. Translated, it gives CAIEDVGTTYEQYF.

CDR3 DNA sequence: TGTGCCAGCTCGGGGAGTGTTGGCGAAAAACTGTTTTTT. Residues: CASSGSVGEKLFF. The chain has TRBV18 and TRBJ1-4; D is ambiguous. V was shortened by 6 bases and J by 8 bases, with 13 bases between the two germline ends. Germline loops: CDR1 KGHSH, CDR2 LQKENI. The CDR3 is 13 amino acids.

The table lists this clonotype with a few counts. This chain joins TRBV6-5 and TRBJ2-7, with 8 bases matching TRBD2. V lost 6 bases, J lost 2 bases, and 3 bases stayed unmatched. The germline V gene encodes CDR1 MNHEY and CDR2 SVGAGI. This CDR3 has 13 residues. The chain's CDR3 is CASSQGLAYEQYF. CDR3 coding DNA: TGTGCCAGCAGCCAGGGACTAGCCTACGAGCAGTACTTC.

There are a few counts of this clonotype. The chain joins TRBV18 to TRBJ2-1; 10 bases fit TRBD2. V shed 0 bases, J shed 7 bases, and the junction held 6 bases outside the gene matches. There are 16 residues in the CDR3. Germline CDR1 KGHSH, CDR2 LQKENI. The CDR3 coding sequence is TGTGCCAGCTCACCACCCGGCCAGCGGGGGGGGAATGAGCAGTTCTTC. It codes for CASSPPGQRGGNEQFF.

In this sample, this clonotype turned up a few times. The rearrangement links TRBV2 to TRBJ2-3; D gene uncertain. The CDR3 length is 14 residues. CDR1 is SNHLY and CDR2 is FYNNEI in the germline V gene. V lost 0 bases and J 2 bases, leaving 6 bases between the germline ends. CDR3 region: CASSEALFTDTQYF. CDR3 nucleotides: TGTGCCAGCAGTGAAGCGCTTTTCACAGATACGCAGTATTTT.

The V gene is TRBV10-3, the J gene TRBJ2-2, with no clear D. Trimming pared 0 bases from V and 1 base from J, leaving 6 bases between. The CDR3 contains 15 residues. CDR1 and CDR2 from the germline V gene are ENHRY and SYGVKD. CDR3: CAISESRQNTGELFF. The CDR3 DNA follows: TGTGCCATCAGTGAGTCGAGACAGAACACCGGGGAGCTGTTTTTT.

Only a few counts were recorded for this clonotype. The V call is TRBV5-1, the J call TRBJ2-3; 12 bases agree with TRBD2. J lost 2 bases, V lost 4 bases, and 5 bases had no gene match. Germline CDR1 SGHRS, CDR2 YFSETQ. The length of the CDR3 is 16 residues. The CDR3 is CASSGWTSGNTDTQYF. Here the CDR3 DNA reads TGCGCCAGCAGCGGATGGACTAGCGGGAACACAGATACGCAGTATTTT.

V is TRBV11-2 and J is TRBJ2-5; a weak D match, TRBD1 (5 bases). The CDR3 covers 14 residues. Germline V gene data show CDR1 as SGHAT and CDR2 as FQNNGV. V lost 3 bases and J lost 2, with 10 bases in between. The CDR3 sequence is CASSFGHRQETQYF. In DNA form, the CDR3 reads TGTGCCAGCAGCTTTGGACATCGTCAAGAGACCCAGTACTTC.

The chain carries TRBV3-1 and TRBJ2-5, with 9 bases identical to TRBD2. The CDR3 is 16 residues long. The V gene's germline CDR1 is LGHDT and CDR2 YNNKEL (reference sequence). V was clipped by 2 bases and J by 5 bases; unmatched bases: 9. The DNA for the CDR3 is TGTGCCAGCAGCCAAACCGGGCGGGGGGGTTTGGAGACCCAGTACTTC. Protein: CASSQTGRGGLETQYF.